This TCR beta chain was sequenced in a study of blood T cell repertoires in COVID-19. Study summary: Sample material is recorded as cDNA or gDNA derived from T cells, B-cell-depleted T cells, or PBMCs.

The CDR3 sequence is 16 residues long. Trimming removed 0 bases at V and 0 bases at J, with 10 bases between. CDR1 and CDR2 (germline): SGHTS, YDEGEE. Some clones are missing from TCRdb's copy, which holds only in-frame ones; the method was immunoSEQ multiplex PCR. Among 150,000 or so clones listed, about 89% were seen once. This receptor was identified in an elderly man with acute or convalescent COVID-19. The V and J genes are TRBV5-8 and TRBJ1-3, with D possibly matching TRBD1 (6 bases). Source material: peripheral blood. The CDR3 loop reads CASSLAGQSSGNTIYF. The CDR3 nucleotides are TGTGCCAGCAGCTTGGCGGGACAAAGCTCTGGAAACACCATATATTTT.